The clone carrying this T cell receptor (beta chain) has a handful of counts. Its antigen is as yet unknown. Repertoires were generated with immunoSEQ multiplex PCR, while TCRdb's copy carries only in-frame clones and drops some. The repertoire has approximately 150,000 clones, roughly nine tenths of them found once; the top ten carry 2.5% to 3%. This sample stems from a study of T cell responses to AZD1222 COVID-19 vaccine. Study results and limitations: Among AZD1222 vaccinees, only six or seven were seropositive at baseline.

The CDR3 consists of 15 residues. Germline V gene lookup returns CDR1 LNHNV and CDR2 YYDKDF (reference sequence). V shed 3 bases and J 2 bases; nucleotides not matched to a gene: 4. The input for sequencing was peripheral blood, taken on day 0 of AZD1222 vaccination. The origin of this receptor is an adult in good health. The V call is TRBV15, the J call TRBJ2-3; 8 nucleotides align to TRBD2. The CDR3 sequence: CATSRGSGATDTQYF. CDR3 bases: TGTGCCACCAGCAGGGGTAGCGGGGCCACAGATACGCAGTATTTT.